This paragraph covers one T cell receptor (beta chain) sequence. CDR1 is MNHNY, CDR2 SVGAGI, per germline (reference sequence). V was pared by 5 bases and J by 0 bases, with 4 bases between. There are 12 residues in the CDR3. The sample is drawn from a study of OX40 agonist ivuxolimab in advanced cancers. Study background: Partial responses occurred in Three dose-escalation patients, one with hepatocellular carcinoma and two with cutaneous melanoma.

TCRdb's table, derived via immunoSEQ multiplex PCR, lists solely in-frame clones and lacks some. The sample lists about 93,000 clones; 89% were seen once. The receptor was isolated from an adult with an advanced solid tumor such as melanoma, head and neck, liver or kidney cancer. The starting material was CD4+ or CD8+ T cells sorted from blood, obtained in a trial of the OX40 agonist ivuxolimab. V usage is TRBV6-6 and J usage is TRBJ1-1; D gene unclear. CDR3 DNA sequence: TGTGCCAGCAGTACGATGAACACTGAAGCTTTCTTT. Its protein is CASSTMNTEAFF.